One and the same sample provided the 14 T cell receptor beta chains below, sequenced in a study of preoperative IRX-2 immunotherapy in early breast cancer. Data came from immunoSEQ multiplex PCR; TCRdb stores just in-frame clones and leaves some out. The table lists fewer than 25,000 clones, 70% to 90% of them singletons, with under 30% in the top ten. The sample's treatment: preoperative locoregional IRX-2 cytokine immunotherapy. Source: tumor tissue, taken after IRX-2 immunotherapy. These receptors all stem from a human donor with breast cancer.

The V gene is TRBV9, the J gene TRBJ2-1; D perhaps matches TRBD2 (5 bases). Germline CDR1 is SGDLS and CDR2 is YYNGEE. The CDR3 runs to 15 residues. Trimming took off 4 bases at V and 2 bases at J, with 13 bases between the two ends. The chain's CDR3 is CASSQAPGTYNEQFF. The CDR3 coding sequence is TGTGCCAGCAGCCAAGCCCCGGGGACCTACAATGAGCAGTTCTTC.

The V and J genes are TRBV6-1 and TRBJ1-1; 9 nucleotides align to TRBD1. The CDR3 is made up of 14 amino acids. With V trimmed by 0 bases and J by 11 bases, 7 bases remained unmatched. The germline V gene encodes CDR1 MNHNS and CDR2 SASEGT. The CDR3 region is CASSEAGQGRSAFF. The CDR3 DNA reads as TGTGCCAGCAGTGAAGCGGGACAGGGAAGGTCGGCTTTCTTT.

The chain combines TRBV7-2 with TRBJ2-1; no definite D call. The germline V and J ends were trimmed by 3 bases and 0 bases, with 9 bases remaining between them. The CDR3 loop spans 15 amino acids. The germline V gene has CDR1 SGHTA and CDR2 FQGNSA. Here the CDR3 DNA reads TGTGCCAGCAGCTTGAGGATGAGCTCCTACAATGAGCAGTTCTTC. Translated, it gives CASSLRMSSYNEQFF.

The chain uses TRBV7-8 and TRBJ1-5, with no clear D. V was trimmed by 5 bases and J by 2 bases, leaving 13 bases between them. The CDR3 has 15 residues. The germline V gene has CDR1 SGHVS and CDR2 FQNEAQ. For the CDR3, the DNA is TGTGCCAGCAGCCAAAGCGGTGGGCGCAATCAGCCCCAGCATTTT. Translation: CASSQSGGRNQPQHF.

The chain carries TRBV7-6 and TRBJ2-3; possible D gene TRBD2, 6 bases. With 7 bases removed from V and 3 bases from J, the gap between germline ends came to 17 bases. Looked up from germline, CDR1 is SGHVS and CDR2 is FNYEAQ. The CDR3 extends over 15 amino acids. CDR3 residues: CASTNPQGGTDTQYF. CDR3 nucleotides: TGTGCCAGCACTAACCCGCAGGGAGGAACAGATACGCAGTATTTT.

The rearrangement joins TRBV5-5 to TRBJ1-3; D is unclear. The CDR3 covers 13 residues. Germline-derived CDR1 and CDR2 are SGHKS and YYEKEE (reference sequence). The V end was cut by 5 bases, the J end by 5 bases, with 11 bases between. The DNA for the CDR3 is TGTGCCAGCAGACCGCTCGCCCGAAACACCATATATTTT. Translating it yields CASRPLARNTIYF.

This sequence joins TRBV18 and TRBJ1-3; 8 positions agree with TRBD1. The CDR3 has 15 residues. Germline V CDR1 and CDR2: KGHSH, LQKENI. With 3 bases clipped from V and 2 bases from J, the junction kept 3 bases outside the gene matches. This chain's CDR3 is CASSPQGAAGNTIYF. DNA of the CDR3: TGTGCCAGCTCACCCCAGGGGGCGGCTGGAAACACCATATATTTT.

V usage is TRBV9 and J usage is TRBJ2-5; no definite D call. Germline V CDR1 and CDR2: SGDLS, YYNGEE. The CDR3 has 13 residues. V lost 3 bases, J lost 5 bases, and 11 bases lay in between. Here the CDR3 DNA reads TGTGCCAGCAGCGCTAAAATGGGGGAGACCCAGTACTTC. Amino acids: CASSAKMGETQYF.

This clone was seen only a few times. The CDR3 loop reads CSVDLGREKLFF. The CDR3 bases are TGCAGCGTTGATCTGGGGCGCGAAAAACTGTTTTTT. V is TRBV29-1 and J is TRBJ1-4, with D maybe TRBD1 (5 bases). V was pared by 3 bases and J by 8 bases, with 10 bases between. The CDR3 is 12 amino acids. Germline V lookup: CDR1 SQVTM, CDR2 ANQGSEA.

The chain couples TRBV7-2 to TRBJ1-2, with 9 bases that match TRBD1. V was clipped by 2 bases and J by 4 bases; unmatched bases: 5. Germline-derived CDR1 and CDR2 are SGHTA and FQGNSA. The CDR3 totals 15 residues. The DNA of the CDR3 is TGTGCCAGCAGCTTATCCGGGACAGGGAGCTATGGCTACACCTTC. Its protein is CASSLSGTGSYGYTF.

This rearrangement joins TRBV6-1 to TRBJ2-1, with D unresolved. V shed 2 bases and J shed 6 bases, with 14 bases lying between them. The CDR3 consists of 15 residues. The germline V gene has CDR1 MNHNS and CDR2 SASEGT. The CDR3 here is CASSERISPVNEQFF. DNA of the CDR3: TGTGCCAGCAGTGAAAGGATTAGCCCAGTCAATGAGCAGTTCTTC.

The chain is built from TRBV6-6 and TRBJ1-2, with TRBD1 identical over 7 bases. Germline CDR1 MNHNY, CDR2 SVGAGI (reference sequence). The CDR3 is made up of 16 amino acids. V shed 2 bases and J 7 bases; nucleotides not matched to a gene: 13. The CDR3 nucleotides read TGTGCCAGCAGTTACGCAACGGGAACAGGGGAGGGTGGCTACACCTTC. This gives the protein CASSYATGTGEGGYTF.

This sequence joins TRBV25-1 and TRBJ2-7; no firm D call. There are 15 residues in the CDR3. V was pared by 1 base and J by 0 bases, with 10 bases between. The germline CDR1 and CDR2 sequences are MGHDK and SYGVNS. CDR3 in amino acids: CASSEFRAGSYEQYV. The CDR3 nucleotides read TGTGCCAGCAGTGAATTTAGAGCAGGCTCCTACGAGCAGTACGTC.

The chain uses TRBV7-8 and TRBJ1-5; TRBD1 matches 10 bases. V shed 5 bases, J shed 3 bases, and the junction held 7 bases outside the gene matches. The CDR3 has 16 amino acids. Germline V CDR1 and CDR2: SGHVS, FQNEAQ. The CDR3 sequence is CASSDLDRGVNQPQHF. The CDR3 region has the DNA TGTGCCAGCAGCGACTTGGACAGGGGGGTCAATCAGCCCCAGCATTTT.